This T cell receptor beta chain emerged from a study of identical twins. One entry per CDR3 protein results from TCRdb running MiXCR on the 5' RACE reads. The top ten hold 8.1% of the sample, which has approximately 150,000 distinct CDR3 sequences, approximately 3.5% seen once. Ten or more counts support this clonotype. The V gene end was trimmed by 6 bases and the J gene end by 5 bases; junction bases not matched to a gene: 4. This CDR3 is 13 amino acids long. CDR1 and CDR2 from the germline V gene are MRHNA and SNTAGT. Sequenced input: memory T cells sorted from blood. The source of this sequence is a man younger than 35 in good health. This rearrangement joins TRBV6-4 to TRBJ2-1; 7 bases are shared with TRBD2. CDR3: CASRHGLDNEQFF. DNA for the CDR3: TGTGCCAGCAGACACGGACTAGACAATGAGCAGTTCTTC.